These T cell receptor beta chains were read from a single sample in a study of T-cell reconstitution after alpha-beta-depleted transplantation in children. TCRdb re-derived calls from the PCR reads in MiXCR, one entry per CDR3 protein. The sample contains roughly 180,000 distinct CDR3 sequences, just over 14% of which appear only once. Sequenced here: PBMCs from the stem cell graft donor, sampled from the stem cell graft. These receptors were taken from a human donor who donated a stem cell graft to a child with acute lymphoblastic leukemia. Each CDR3 is given with its conserved first and last residue. Each record gives: D gene, clone size, V gene, J gene, CDR3 DNA, CDR3 protein. The D gene is left open where the match is weak. A clone size is listed for some rows: how often the clone was seen (once, few, many), or a class if it is expanded.

D gene: .; clone size: many; V gene: TRBV28; J gene: TRBJ2-7; CDR3 DNA: TGTGCCAGCAGTTCCATTCTAGAACCGGGGCGCTACGAGCAGTACTTC; CDR3 protein: CASSSILEPGRYEQYF
D gene: .; clone size: .; V gene: TRBV12-3/TRBV12-4; J gene: TRBJ2-5; CDR3 DNA: TGTGCCAGCAGTTTAGGGGCGGGTATCGAGACCCAGTACTTC; CDR3 protein: CASSLGAGIETQYF
D gene: .; clone size: many; V gene: TRBV5-1; J gene: TRBJ1-1; CDR3 DNA: TGCGCCAGCAGATCCCGACAAGAACCAGCTTTCTTT; CDR3 protein: CASRSRQEPAFF
D gene: TRBD1; clone size: few; V gene: TRBV7-8; J gene: TRBJ1-2; CDR3 DNA: TGTGCCAGCAGCACCTGGGACAGGGGGCCCCTCTATGGCTACACCTTC; CDR3 protein: CASSTWDRGPLYGYTF
D gene: .; clone size: many; V gene: TRBV11-2; J gene: TRBJ2-7; CDR3 DNA: TGTGCCAGCAGCTTAGGGGTCACATACGAGCAGTACTTC; CDR3 protein: CASSLGVTYEQYF
D gene: TRBD2; clone size: many; V gene: TRBV29-1; J gene: TRBJ2-7; CDR3 DNA: TGCAGCGTCTCGGGACTAGCGGGAGGTATAAACTACGAGCAGTACTTC; CDR3 protein: CSVSGLAGGINYEQYF
D gene: .; clone size: many; V gene: TRBV12-3/TRBV12-4; J gene: TRBJ2-7; CDR3 DNA: TGTGCCAGCAGTTTAGCGTCGGGAATCTACGAGCAGTACTTC; CDR3 protein: CASSLASGIYEQYF
D gene: .; clone size: many; V gene: TRBV15; J gene: TRBJ2-7; CDR3 DNA: TGTGCCACCAGCCCCCGTATAGGTGACTCCTACGAGCAGTACTTC; CDR3 protein: CATSPRIGDSYEQYF
D gene: .; clone size: many; V gene: TRBV28; J gene: TRBJ2-3; CDR3 DNA: TGTGCCAGCAGAACACTTCCCTCGGACGGCACAGATACGCAGTATTTT; CDR3 protein: CASRTLPSDGTDTQYF
D gene: TRBD1; clone size: many; V gene: TRBV30; J gene: TRBJ1-4; CDR3 DNA: TGTGCCTTAAAAGACAGGGGAAATGAAAAACTGTTTTTT; CDR3 protein: CALKDRGNEKLFF
D gene: TRBD1; clone size: .; V gene: TRBV5-1; J gene: TRBJ2-5; CDR3 DNA: TGCGCCAGCAGCTTGTCAGGGGGAACGGAGAGACAGACCCAGTACTTC; CDR3 protein: CASSLSGGTERQTQYF
D gene: .; clone size: many; V gene: TRBV5-1; J gene: TRBJ2-5; CDR3 DNA: TGCGCCAGCAGCGCCCGGACAGAAGAGACCCAGTACTTC; CDR3 protein: CASSARTEETQYF
D gene: .; clone size: .; V gene: TRBV6-6; J gene: TRBJ1-1; CDR3 DNA: TGTGCCAGCAGGTACAGCATGAACACTGAAGCTTTCTTT; CDR3 protein: CASRYSMNTEAFF
D gene: .; clone size: few; V gene: TRBV6-2/TRBV6-3; J gene: TRBJ2-5; CDR3 DNA: TGTGCCAGCAGTTACTCGGTGAAGAGCAAGTGGGAGACCCAGTACTTC; CDR3 protein: CASSYSVKSKWETQYF
D gene: TRBD1; clone size: few; V gene: TRBV6-1; J gene: TRBJ2-3; CDR3 DNA: TGTGCCAGCAGTGAAGCGGACAGGGGGGATACGCAGTATTTT; CDR3 protein: CASSEADRGDTQYF
D gene: .; clone size: many; V gene: TRBV29-1; J gene: TRBJ1-2; CDR3 DNA: TGCAGCGCCGAGACGCGGACAGAAAATGGCTACACCTTC; CDR3 protein: CSAETRTENGYTF